This record concerns one T cell receptor (beta chain) sequence. This sample stems from a study of blood T cell repertoires in COVID-19. Study-level information: Sites in the United States, Italy and Spain provided acute and convalescent COVID-19 samples. Sources were T cells, B-cell-depleted T cells, or PBMCs; the material itself was cDNA or gDNA.

Original processing notes: Reference gene primer amplification yielded estimated nucleated cell counts. TCRdb keeps only in-frame clones here, not all; method: immunoSEQ multiplex PCR. V, J and clone size are those of that table, while D and trimming were read from the DNA. This sample carries roughly 67,000 clones, 88% of them seen once, and the ten largest clones take roughly 1.2%. V shed 5 bases and J shed 4 bases, with 14 bases lying between them. CDR1 and CDR2 (germline): MNHNY, SVGAGI (reference sequence). The CDR3 loop spans 14 amino acids. The gene calls are TRBV6-6 and TRBJ1-2; D is possibly TRBD1 (5 bases). Sequences were obtained from peripheral blood. The sequence was obtained from a woman aged 55-75 years with acute or convalescent COVID-19. CDR3 in amino acids: CASSRGLGVYGYTF. CDR3 bases: TGTGCCAGCAGTCGCGGACTAGGGGTCTATGGCTACACCTTC.